This TCR beta chain was observed in a study of human T cells and chemical hapten exposure (dated by TCRdb to the early 2020s). Looking at the study overall: For sensitization, 2% DPC in acetone was applied to a roughly 2 cm by roughly 2 cm area of upper inner arm skin. Weekly therapeutic DPC doses were additionally applied to the scalp of patients throughout the roughly 25-week study period. Patch testing was performed on the upper back with Finn chambers containing 0.01% DPC, and the patch tests were scored after 6 days according to International Contact Dermatitis Research Group standards. Alopecia areata with under or over 50% scalp involvement, alopecia totalis and alopecia universalis were represented in the patient cohort, which was mostly female. Libraries were pooled for sequencing, and per-sample TCR yields varied mainly because of small differences in library volumes within the pool. This study followed changes in the peripheral blood TCR repertoire in vivo during primary and secondary sensitization of alopecia patients to the hapten diphenylcyclopropenone (DPC). Blood samples were taken from patients before sensitization (week 0) and at 2, 6 and about 24 weeks after DPC sensitization. Nearly 30 alopecia patients gave blood for TCR sequencing at one to four time points (pre-sensitization, 2, 6 and 24 weeks).

The time point label on this specimen signifies: patch test 2, 6 weeks after DPC sensitization. The treatment or condition tag for this specimen amounts to: therapeutic diphenylcyclopropenone sensitization with weekly scalp DPC. Blood at each patch-test visit was drawn before the patch test was applied. Patients were eligible if aged 18 to 70, diagnosed with alopecia and judged suitable for DPC therapy, and pregnant patients were excluded. Total RNA was isolated from unfractionated whole blood collected in Tempus Blood RNA tubes. Receptors were amplified or captured by RACE. This sample was sequenced with a NextSeq 500. During library preparation, unique molecular identifiers were attached to individual cDNA molecules so that TCRs could be counted in a quantitative, reproducible way. Each blood RNA sample was used to sequence both TCR alpha and TCR beta chains. Turning to the authors' computational methods: Samples had a median of roughly 99,000 TCRs, with a range from roughly 23,224 to 700,000. The Decombinator software suite was used to annotate the V, J and CDR3 of the TCR reads. For PS versus PT1 abundance plots, all samples were subsampled to the same number of TCRs (28,000). TCRs were defined as expanded if absent before sensitization and observed at least eight times at the 2-week time point. TCRdb took the public reads, trimmed them with fastp at Q25, ran MiXCR for clone calling and kept in-frame beta chains. Rows are unified per CDR3 protein, each entry keeping the most common DNA and genes. In this record, the V and J calls reflect TCRdb's handling and not the investigators' own analysis. Here the sample has tens of thousands of distinct CDR3 sequences; 3% to 3.5% occur a single time. Jointly, the top ten make up about 7.4% of the sample.

The CDR3 spans 14 residues, from the cysteine through the phenylalanine. CDR3 DNA only is kept here, 42 bases in frame from base 1. Trimming at the junction amounts to 8 bases on V and 10 bases on J, and the germline ends lie 20 bases apart. For CDR1 and CDR2, the germline V gene lists MDHEN and SYDVKM. The research as a whole found: Because all patients had alopecia, a presumed autoimmune disease, the immune response of the patients might differ from that of healthy individuals. DPC sensitization did not change how many TCRs were above 1 in 1000 frequency, and no evidence was found of alterations in global repertoire structure. Significantly more large CDR3 similarity clusters were formed by expanded TCRs than by pre-sensitization or healthy control sets, consistent with antigen-driven responses. Patch test score correlated positively with the number of PT1 expanded TCRs, reaching significance at thresholds 8, 16 and 32 but not at 4. Repeated subsampling changed both the strength of the expansion versus patch-test correlation and the threshold at which that correlation became significant.

This clonotype was recorded only once. Its antigen is still unknown. This may stem from a read error, because a much larger clone lies one nucleotide away. The V gene is TRBV28 and the J gene is TRBJ1-4, and perhaps TRBD1 as D gene, on 5 matching bases. Sequenced here: whole blood, sampled in connection with sensitization to the hapten diphenylcyclopropenone (DPC). The source is a man aged 40-50 years with alopecia areata. Some clones in this sample may be carry-over from other donors' samples. The CDR3 reads CASFGAVVGGKLFF. The DNA sequence is given as TGTGCCAGCTTCGGGGCTGTAGTGGGTGGAAAACTGTTTTTT.